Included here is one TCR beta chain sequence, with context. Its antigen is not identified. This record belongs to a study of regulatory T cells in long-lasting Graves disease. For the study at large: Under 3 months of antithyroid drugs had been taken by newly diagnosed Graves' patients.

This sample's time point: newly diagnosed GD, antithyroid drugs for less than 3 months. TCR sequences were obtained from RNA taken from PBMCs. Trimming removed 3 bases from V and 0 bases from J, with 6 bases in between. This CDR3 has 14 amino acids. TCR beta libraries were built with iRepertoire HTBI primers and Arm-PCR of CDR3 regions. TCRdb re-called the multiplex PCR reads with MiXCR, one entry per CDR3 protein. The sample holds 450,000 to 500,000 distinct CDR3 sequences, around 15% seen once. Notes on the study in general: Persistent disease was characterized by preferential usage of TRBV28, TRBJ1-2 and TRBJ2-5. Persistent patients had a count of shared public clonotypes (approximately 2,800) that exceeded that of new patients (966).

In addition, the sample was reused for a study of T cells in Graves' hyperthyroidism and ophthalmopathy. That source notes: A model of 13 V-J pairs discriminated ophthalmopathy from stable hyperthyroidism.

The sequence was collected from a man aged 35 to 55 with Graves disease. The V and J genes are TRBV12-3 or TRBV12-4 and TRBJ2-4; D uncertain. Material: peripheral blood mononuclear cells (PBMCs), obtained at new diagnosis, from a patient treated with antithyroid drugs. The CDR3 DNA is TGTGCCAGCAGTTTTAAGTTAGCCAAAAACATTCAGTACTTC. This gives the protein CASSFKLAKNIQYF.